This TCR beta chain was captured in a study of T cell repertoires in cytomegalovirus infection. Overall study context: Shared public TCR beta signatures pointed to both CMV infection and a matching HLA type.

TCRdb re-analysed the reads in MiXCR, keeping a single row per CDR3 protein. The table lists more than 650,000 distinct CDR3 sequences, 35% of them singletons. CDR1 and CDR2 (germline): SGHNT, YENEEA. The CDR3 totals 17 residues. V lost 0 bases and J lost 0, with 12 bases in between. Study observations and caveats: Individuals carrying CMV plus the relevant HLA were identified by cumulative frequency of public TCR beta families. Dominating the ex vivo response were TCR beta clonotypes that were CMV-specific and HLA-C-restricted.

This clonotype showed up just a few times. Its specificity is unknown. Sequences were obtained from PBMCs. The sequence derives from a human donor in good health (CMV status not recorded). Some clones in this sample may be carry-over from other donors' samples. The V call is TRBV11-3, the J call TRBJ2-1; TRBD2 might be the D (6 bases). The CDR3 bases are TGTGCCAGCAGCTTAGATTGTGGCGGGGTCTCCTACAATGAGCAGTTCTTC. It codes for CASSLDCGGVSYNEQFF.